Below are 23 T cell receptor beta chains sequenced from a single sample in a study of metastatic and nonmetastatic thyroid tumors. MiXCR re-clonotyped the PCR reads for TCRdb. The sample carries 30,000 to 45,000 clones, 19% recorded once. Each patient came to thyroid surgery without any prior treatment (of any kind). The sequenced material came from blood. The receptors come from a female donor with papillary thyroid cancer or a benign thyroid nodule (not recorded which). Some clones in this sample may be carry-over from other donors' samples.

The table lists this clone with many counts. This chain connects TRBV24-1 to TRBJ2-1; D possibly corresponds to TRBD2 (6 bases). V was pared by 3 bases and J by 3 bases, with 20 bases between. This CDR3 region has 18 residues. The V gene's germline CDR1 is KGHDR and CDR2 SFDVKD. The CDR3 bases are TGTGCCACCAGTGATCTGGAGGGTTTTTGTCCTGGCTACAATGAGCAGTTCTTC. This translates into CATSDLEGFCPGYNEQFF.

On this clone itself: The germline gene is not matched at one end of the junction; a read error may be the cause. J is TRBJ2-1 and V is TRBV4-3, with TRBD2 matching 12 bases. Per the germline V gene, CDR1 is LGHNA and CDR2 is YSLEER. This CDR3 has 15 amino acids. CDR3 loop: CAISLVLAGGYEQFF. The CDR3 coding sequence is TGCGCCATCAGCCTCGTACTAGCGGGAGGATATGAGCAGTTCTTC.

The chain links TRBV29-1 to TRBJ2-7; no clear D gene. Germline assignment: CDR1 SQVTM and CDR2 ANQGSEA. CDR3 length: 15 amino acids. The V end lost 6 bases, the J end lost 5 bases, and 23 bases lay between the germline ends. CDR3: CSVPRVFPPSDEQYF. Written as DNA, the CDR3 is TGCAGCGTCCCCCGGGTGTTCCCACCGTCGGACGAGCAGTACTTC.

This clone was recorded at least ten times. Different DNA sequences within this sample yield the same CDR3. The chain joins TRBV10-3 to TRBJ2-2; D perhaps matches TRBD1 (6 bases). Deletions cut 0 bases from V and 0 bases from J, with 8 bases between. The CDR3 is made up of 16 amino acids. CDR1 ENHRY and CDR2 SYGVKD come from the germline V gene. The chain's CDR3 is CAISESTGSNTGELFF. The DNA for the CDR3 is TGTGCCATCAGTGAGTCGACAGGTTCGAACACCGGGGAGCTGTTTTTT.

The V call is TRBV15, the J call TRBJ1-2; D is perhaps TRBD1 (5 bases). This CDR3 spans 13 amino acids. The V end lost 0 bases, the J end lost 6 bases, and 8 bases lay between the germline ends. In germline, CDR1 is LNHNV, CDR2 YYDKDF (reference sequence). The CDR3 nucleotides are TGTGCCACCAGCAGAGATCGACAGAATGGCTACACCTTC. This translates into CATSRDRQNGYTF.

This clone has a handful of counts. The V gene is TRBV7-3, the J gene TRBJ2-1; possibly TRBD1 for D (6 bases). Trimming removed 3 bases from V and 7 bases from J, with 16 bases in between. The CDR3 sequence is 15 residues long. The V gene's germline CDR1 is SGHTA and CDR2 FQGTGA. CDR3 sequence reads: CASSFRQGLRNEQFF. DNA of the CDR3: TGTGCCAGCAGCTTTAGGCAGGGGTTAAGAAATGAGCAGTTCTTC.

The genes are TRBV7-2 and TRBJ2-7; D possibly uses TRBD1 or TRBD2 (5 bases each). The CDR3 covers 15 residues. Germline loops: CDR1 SGHTA, CDR2 FQGNSA. Trimming took off 5 bases at V and 5 bases at J, with 19 bases between the two ends. In DNA form, the CDR3 reads TGTGCCAGCAGCCCGGGACGCTTCCCTAGGAACGAGCAGTACTTC. Residues: CASSPGRFPRNEQYF.

This clone was recorded at least ten times. This sequence joins TRBV28 and TRBJ2-5, with no clear D. From germline, CDR1 is MDHEN and CDR2 SYDVKM. The CDR3 length is 12 residues. Trimming took off 7 bases at V and 2 bases at J, with 8 bases between the two ends. For the CDR3, the DNA is TGTGCCAGCATTGACACTCAAGAGACCCAGTACTTC. It is translated as CASIDTQETQYF.

The chain links TRBV25-1 to TRBJ2-3, with 7 bases fitting TRBD1. Germline V gene data show CDR1 as MGHDK and CDR2 as SYGVNS. V lost 6 bases to trimming and J lost 5 bases; unmatched junction nucleotides: 23. The CDR3 runs to 19 residues. The CDR3 bases are TGTGCCAGCAGCCTACGCACCGGTACAGGGGTTCGTCGGCGAGATACGCAGTATTTT. Translated: CASSLRTGTGVRRRDTQYF.

This clone has just a few counts. Other nucleotide sequences in the sample specify the same CDR3. The gene calls are TRBV5-4 and TRBJ2-3; maybe TRBD1 (6 bases). This CDR3 spans 14 amino acids. Germline assignment: CDR1 SGHNT and CDR2 YYREEE (reference sequence). Trimming removed 4 bases from V and 4 bases from J, with 13 bases in between. The CDR3 loop is CASSTETGADTQYF. CDR3 nucleotides: TGTGCCAGCAGCACCGAGACAGGCGCAGATACGCAGTATTTT.

The sample holds many counts of this clone. The J gene is TRBJ2-2, the V gene TRBV20-1, with 9 bases aligning to TRBD2. CDR3 length: 14 amino acids. Germline values: CDR1 DFQATT, CDR2 SNEGSKA (reference sequence). V lost 6 bases to trimming and J lost 1 base; unmatched junction nucleotides: 3. The CDR3 is CSAVLAGNTGELFF. The CDR3 DNA reads TGCAGTGCAGTACTAGCGGGGAACACCGGGGAGCTGTTTTTT.

The chain couples TRBV6-2 or TRBV6-3 to TRBJ2-7; 10 bases match TRBD2. With V trimmed by 2 bases and J by 3 bases, 19 bases remained unmatched. Germline CDR1 MNHEY, CDR2 SVGEGT. The CDR3 consists of 20 residues. The DNA for the CDR3 is TGTGCCAGCAGTTACCCTGTAGATGGGGCTAGCGGGAGCAAACACTACGAGCAGTACTTC. Protein product: CASSYPVDGASGSKHYEQYF.

A few counts support this clone. The chain is built from TRBV12-3 or TRBV12-4 and TRBJ2-3; 7 bases are shared with TRBD1. J was trimmed by 6 bases and V by 3 bases; bases with no gene match: 3. The CDR3 totals 13 residues. In DNA, the CDR3 is TGTGCCAGCAGTTTCCAGGGGGAGGATACGCAGTATTTT. Translated: CASSFQGEDTQYF.

Many counts were recorded for this clone. The chain links TRBV5-1 to TRBJ2-1; 11 positions agree with TRBD2. The CDR3 is made up of 16 amino acids. The germline gives CDR1 SGHRS, CDR2 YFSETQ. V dropped 4 bases and J dropped 11; count of bases not matched to a gene: 14. CDR3 protein: CASSGGTSGDVLQQFF. As DNA, the CDR3 is TGCGCCAGCAGCGGGGGGACTAGCGGAGATGTCTTACAGCAGTTCTTC.

This clone was detected ten times or more. The chain employs TRBV4-1 and TRBJ2-1; 7 bases line up with TRBD1. Per germline, CDR1 MGHRA and CDR2 YSYEKL. The CDR3 has 17 amino acids. The V and J ends lost 4 bases and 0 bases, in that order; junction bases with no gene match: 9. The CDR3 sequence is CASSPYTGTASYNEQFF. CDR3 sequence (DNA): TGCGCCAGCAGCCCTTATACCGGGACAGCCTCCTACAATGAGCAGTTCTTC.

CDR3 protein: CASSQGLAGSYEQYF. The CDR3, as DNA: TGTGCCAGCAGCCAAGGACTAGCGGGCTCCTACGAGCAGTACTTC. The J gene is TRBJ2-7, the V gene TRBV3-1, with 10 bases fitting TRBD2. With V trimmed by 1 base and J by 0 bases, 0 bases remained unmatched. This CDR3 is 15 amino acids long. Germline V gene sequence: CDR1 LGHDT, CDR2 YNNKEL (reference sequence).

By sample fraction, this clone is medium-sized (0.01 to 0.1%). The chain has TRBV12-3 or TRBV12-4 and TRBJ2-3; the match to TRBD1 covers 7 bases. CDR3 length: 13 residues. With 11 bases clipped from V and 2 bases from J, the junction kept 7 bases outside the gene matches. In DNA form, the CDR3 reads TGTGCCTGCCTGGGACAGTTCACAGATACGCAGTATTTT. Its protein product is CACLGQFTDTQYF.

This clone was seen repeatedly, ten times or more. This rearrangement joins TRBV20-1 to TRBJ1-5; 8 nucleotides agree with TRBD1. The CDR3 loop spans 16 amino acids. The J segment lost 1 base and the V segment lost 0 bases, leaving 5 bases of the junction unmatched. Germline assignment: CDR1 DFQATT and CDR2 SNEGSKA (reference sequence). CDR3 nucleotides: TGCAGTGCTAGAGACCCTACAGGGGGAAGCAATCAGCCCCAGCATTTT. It translates to CSARDPTGGSNQPQHF.

This clone was counted at least ten times. This sequence joins TRBV20-1 and TRBJ1-3; D remains ambiguous. This CDR3 has 14 residues. Trimming took off 1 base at V and 0 bases at J, with 7 bases between the two ends. Per germline, CDR1 DFQATT and CDR2 SNEGSKA (reference sequence). The CDR3 loop is CSARARSSGNTIYF. CDR3 coding DNA: TGCAGTGCTAGAGCCCGAAGCTCTGGAAACACCATATATTTT.

This clone occurred many times. The chain is built from TRBV11-2 and TRBJ2-7, with D uncertain. The CDR3 is 17 residues long. Germline V lookup: CDR1 SGHAT, CDR2 FQNNGV. Trimming removed 0 bases at V and 2 bases at J, with 17 bases between. This CDR3 reads CASSLDLGRSSAYEQYF. The CDR3 DNA reads TGTGCCAGCAGCTTAGATCTTGGCAGATCAAGCGCCTACGAGCAGTACTTC.

This clone has only a few counts. The V call is TRBV2, the J call TRBJ2-2; D not certain. Deletions cut 6 bases from V and 5 bases from J, with 13 bases between. Germline CDR1 reads SNHLY; CDR2 reads FYNNEI. This CDR3 spans 14 amino acids. The CDR3: CASRKALQTGELFF. The CDR3 DNA reads TGTGCCAGCAGGAAGGCCCTTCAAACCGGGGAGCTGTTTTTT.

This clone was observed a handful of times. A read error is possible here, since a much larger clone lies one base away. The CDR3 DNA sequence: TGCAGCGTTGGAAAAGGGTGGGCCGGGGAGCTGTTTTTT. Translated: CSVGKGWAGELFF. The V call is TRBV29-1, the J call TRBJ2-2, with no clear D. Germline V lookup: CDR1 SQVTM, CDR2 ANQGSEA. V was clipped by 4 bases and J by 6 bases, with 12 bases between them. The CDR3 runs to 13 residues.

In its sample, this clone was seen many times. This chain uses TRBV3-1 with TRBJ2-7, with 8 bases lining up with TRBD1. This CDR3 contains 14 residues. From germline, CDR1 is LGHDT and CDR2 YNNKEL (reference sequence). After removal of 4 bases from V and 1 base from J, the junction contained 3 bases not matched to a gene. DNA for the CDR3: TGTGCCAGCAGCCGTGGACAGGGTTCCTACGAGCAGTACTTC. Encoded protein: CASSRGQGSYEQYF.